One sample yielded the 22 T cell receptor beta chains listed below, sequenced in a study of blood T cell repertoires in COVID-19. This table comes from immunoSEQ multiplex PCR, and its TCRdb copy is limited to in-frame clones, with some not included. The sample lists tens of thousands of clones, roughly 73% occurring once. The sample was peripheral blood. These receptors were obtained from a man older than 75 with active or convalescent COVID-19.

This clone was seen a handful of times. The V and J genes are TRBV11-2 and TRBJ2-7; D unresolved. Germline V gene lookup returns CDR1 SGHAT and CDR2 FQNNGV. Trimming took 1 base from V and 5 from J, leaving 18 bases between them. The CDR3 covers 16 residues. The CDR3: CASSLGISTLTHEQYF. The CDR3 DNA reads TGTGCCAGCAGCTTAGGAATCAGTACATTAACCCACGAGCAGTACTTC. Filled out from reference TRBV11-2 and TRBJ2-7, the complete variable domain reads EAGVAQSPRYKIIEKRQSVAFWCNPISGHATLYWYQQILGQGPKLLIQFQNNGVVDDSQLPKDRFSAERLKGVDSTLKIQPAKLEDSAVYLCASSLGISTLTHEQYFGPGTRLTVT.

The chain is built from TRBV19 and TRBJ2-5; no reliable D call. CDR3 length: 13 amino acids. Germline V gene data show CDR1 as LNHDA and CDR2 as SQIVND (reference sequence). Trimming left V 9 bases short and J 1 base short, with 12 bases between. The CDR3 sequence: CASSYDSQETQYF. In nucleotides, the CDR3 is TGTGCCAGCTCATACGACTCCCAAGAGACCCAGTACTTC.

This chain links TRBV6-4 with TRBJ2-3, with TRBD2 identical over 8 bases. Trimming cost V 2 bases and J 4 bases; bases outside gene matches: 5. This CDR3 is built from 15 residues. Germline-derived CDR1 and CDR2 are MRHNA and SNTAGT. This CDR3 reads CASSDDAGGSDTQYF. The CDR3 nucleotides are TGTGCCAGCAGTGACGATGCGGGAGGTTCAGATACGCAGTATTTT.

The V call is TRBV28, the J call TRBJ1-5; maybe TRBD1 (5 bases). Germline CDR1 is MDHEN and CDR2 is SYDVKM. V lost 2 bases and J 5 bases, leaving 13 bases between the germline ends. This CDR3 contains 15 residues. The CDR3 protein is CASSLPEGGDQPQHF. As DNA, the CDR3 is TGTGCCAGCAGTTTACCGGAAGGAGGGGATCAGCCCCAGCATTTT.

This clone has a handful of counts. The chain links TRBV5-5 to TRBJ2-1; tentatively, D is TRBD1 (5 bases). The V end was cut by 0 bases, the J end by 3 bases, with 10 bases between. The CDR3 has 15 amino acids. Germline lookup yields CDR1 SGHKS and CDR2 YYEKEE (reference sequence). CDR3 region: CASSLGGRNYNEQFF. DNA for the CDR3: TGTGCCAGCAGCTTGGGGGGCCGAAACTACAATGAGCAGTTCTTC.

The chain couples TRBV12-3 or TRBV12-4 to TRBJ2-1; D is perhaps TRBD1 (5 bases). V was pared by 3 bases and J by 10 bases, with 10 bases between. The CDR3 runs to 12 residues. In DNA form, the CDR3 reads TGTGCCAGCAGTTTCCTAACAGGAGAGCAGTTCTTC. Its translation is CASSFLTGEQFF.

This chain connects TRBV7-8 to TRBJ2-1; 11 bases are a match to TRBD2. V lost 2 bases and J lost 7; bases outside the gene matches: 13. The CDR3 extends over 18 amino acids. CDR1 is SGHVS, CDR2 FQNEAQ, per germline. CDR3 sequence: CASSLSWASGRFGNEQFF. As DNA, the CDR3 is TGTGCCAGCAGCTTAAGCTGGGCTAGCGGGAGGTTTGGGAATGAGCAGTTCTTC.

The J gene is TRBJ2-3, the V gene TRBV6-5; D unresolved. Germline V lookup: CDR1 MNHEY, CDR2 SVGAGI. Trimming removed 7 bases from V and 8 bases from J, with 10 bases in between. CDR3 length equals 11 residues. The CDR3 bases are TGTGCCAGCACTATTGGTGGTACGCAGTATTTT. Translating gives CASTIGGTQYF.

J is TRBJ2-2 and V is TRBV16, with D uncertain. The V gene's germline CDR1 is KGHSY and CDR2 FQNENV. The CDR3 is made up of 13 amino acids. V lost 0 bases and J lost 5, with 4 bases in between. The CDR3 is CASSQSSTGELFF. The CDR3 DNA reads as TGTGCCAGCAGCCAATCGTCGACCGGGGAGCTGTTTTTT.

This clone was seen more than once but under ten times. The CDR3 DNA reads as TGTGCCAGCTCACCAAGTGGGGGCGACTATGGCTACACCTTC. As protein: CASSPSGGDYGYTF. The chain has TRBV18 and TRBJ1-2; D may be TRBD1 (6 bases). Germline assignment: CDR1 KGHSH and CDR2 LQKENI. Trimming took 2 bases from V and 3 from J, leaving 10 bases between them. There are 14 residues in the CDR3.

This clone appeared a few times. The V and J genes are TRBV3-1 (or the pseudogene TRBV3-2) and TRBJ2-5; 15 bases map to TRBD2. This CDR3 contains 18 residues. J gave up 2 bases and V 2 bases, and 6 bases lay outside the gene matches. Germline CDR1 reads LGHDT; CDR2 reads YNNKEL (reference sequence). CDR3 loop: CASSQQGTSGRRQETQYF. In DNA, the CDR3 is TGTGCCAGCAGCCAACAAGGGACTAGCGGGAGGCGTCAAGAGACCCAGTACTTC.

The chain is built from TRBV4-2 and TRBJ1-2, with D possibly being TRBD1 (5 bases). The CDR3 loop spans 16 amino acids. Trimming removed 6 bases from V and 2 bases from J, with 19 bases in between. Germline V gives CDR1 LGHNA, CDR2 YNFKEQ. CDR3 protein: CASRQNPGGENYGYTF. Written as DNA, the CDR3 is TGTGCCAGCAGACAAAACCCGGGAGGGGAGAACTATGGCTACACCTTC.

This chain links TRBV19 with TRBJ1-5; 8 bases map to TRBD1. Losses at the gene ends were 6 bases for V and 1 base for J; bases not matched to a gene: 8. Germline CDR1 and CDR2: LNHDA and SQIVND (reference sequence). The CDR3 contains 16 residues. The CDR3: CASRDRAATSNQPQHF. The CDR3 DNA is TGTGCCAGTAGGGACAGGGCCGCTACGAGCAATCAGCCCCAGCATTTT.

V and J are TRBV18 and TRBJ1-1; D gene unclear. The germline V gene has CDR1 KGHSH and CDR2 LQKENI. CDR3 length equals 13 residues. With 8 bases removed from V and 3 bases from J, the gap between germline ends came to 13 bases. CDR3 nucleotides: TGTGCCAGCCATCTGTCTCGGGACACTGAAGCTTTCTTT. Translation gives CASHLSRDTEAFF.

The rearrangement links TRBV7-2 to TRBJ1-4; D may be TRBD1 (5 bases). The CDR3 has 16 amino acids. The germline V gene encodes CDR1 SGHTA and CDR2 FQGNSA. The V end was cut by 8 bases, the J end by 5 bases, with 21 bases between. CDR3 residues: CASLVPPGSKNEKLFF. The CDR3 coding sequence is TGTGCCAGCCTCGTTCCCCCAGGGTCCAAGAATGAAAAACTGTTTTTT. Looking up the rest from reference TRBV7-2 and TRBJ1-4 gives the full variable domain: GAGVSQSPSNKVTEKGKDVELRCDPISGHTALYWYRQSLGQGLEFLIYFQGNSAPDKSGLPSDRFSAERTGGSVSTLTIQRTQQEDSAVYLCASLVPPGSKNEKLFFGSGTQLSVL.

This chain uses TRBV5-1 with TRBJ1-3; 8 bases match TRBD1. CDR1 is SGHRS, CDR2 YFSETQ, per germline. The ends lost 3 bases at V and 1 base at J; junction bases unmatched: 12. CDR3 length: 18 amino acids. The CDR3 nucleotides read TGCGCCAGCAGCTCACGGACAGGGCCTCCCGAATCTGGAAACACCATATATTTT. This translates into CASSSRTGPPESGNTIYF.

CDR3 DNA: TGTGCCAGCAGTTCCCCGACTAGCGGGAGTTCGGGCAAAAACATTCAGTACTTC. Encoded protein: CASSSPTSGSSGKNIQYF. The chain employs TRBV28 and TRBJ2-4; 12 bases are a match to TRBD2. The CDR3 spans 18 residues. Germline loops: CDR1 MDHEN, CDR2 SYDVKM. J was trimmed by 3 bases and V by 4 bases; bases with no gene match: 10.

This sequence joins TRBV6-1 and TRBJ2-4; D ambiguous. V was cut by 2 bases and J by 0 bases, with 5 bases left in between. CDR3 length equals 14 residues. Germline V gene sequence: CDR1 MNHNS, CDR2 SASEGT. For the CDR3, the DNA is TGTGCCAGCAGTGAATCATTAGCCAAAAACATTCAGTACTTC. The encoded protein is CASSESLAKNIQYF.

J is TRBJ2-3 and V is TRBV24-1; D is perhaps TRBD1 (6 bases). Trimming pared 3 bases from V and 7 bases from J, leaving 10 bases between. The CDR3 is made up of 13 amino acids. Germline CDR1 KGHDR, CDR2 SFDVKD. In nucleotides, the CDR3 is TGTGCCACCAGTGATCGGGACATTTATACGCAGTATTTT. Its protein is CATSDRDIYTQYF.

The chain has TRBV18 and TRBJ2-5; perhaps TRBD2 as D (5 bases). The CDR3 has 15 amino acids. The germline V gene has CDR1 KGHSH and CDR2 LQKENI. Trimming took off 3 bases at V and 4 bases at J, with 15 bases between the two ends. The CDR3 DNA is TGTGCCAGCTCACCCCCAGTGGGTGGACTAGAGACCCAGTACTTC. Translating gives CASSPPVGGLETQYF.

This clone was seen a handful of times. V usage is TRBV12-3 or TRBV12-4 and J usage is TRBJ2-1; possible D gene TRBD2, 6 bases. The CDR3 runs 13 residues. V was pared by 6 bases and J by 6 bases, with 12 bases between. CDR3 amino acids: CASRPKTSNEQFF. DNA of the CDR3: TGTGCCAGCAGACCTAAGACTAGCAATGAGCAGTTCTTC.

The chain carries TRBV28 and TRBJ1-6, with 9 positions matching TRBD1. CDR1 is MDHEN, CDR2 SYDVKM, per germline. The CDR3 sequence is 13 residues long. Germline trimming cut 6 bases from V and 9 bases from J; bases unmatched to any gene: 3. The CDR3 sequence: CASRGQGVSPLHF. For the CDR3, the DNA is TGTGCCAGCAGGGGACAGGGAGTTTCACCCCTCCACTTT.